This T cell receptor (beta chain) was observed in a study of shared clonotypes between healthy human individuals. On the study more broadly: Researchers assigned three CD4 naive, three CD4 memory, two CD8 naive and one CD8 memory plate to each donor.

Details on this clone: What it binds is not known.

CD45RO-negative cells were positively selected for CCR7, leaving out terminally differentiated effector memory CD45RA+ cells. Here immunoSEQ multiplex PCR was the method, and the copy in TCRdb shows in-frame clones only, minus some. The table lists hundreds of thousands of clones, 90% to 95% of them singletons. Germline lookup yields CDR1 MGHRA and CDR2 YSYEKL. Trimming at V came to 3 bases and at J to 14 bases, leaving 6 bases not matched to a gene. The CDR3 sequence is 13 residues long. Study-level findings and limits: Larger estimated richness was generally recorded for naive subsets relative to memory subsets. Enrolling few donors narrowed the genetic and exposure-history diversity that was represented.

The chain couples TRBV4-1 to TRBJ2-3, with 12 bases aligning to TRBD2. Sequencing used naive CD8+ T cells sorted from blood. This clonotype was sampled from a woman aged 25 to 39 in good health. The CDR3 sequence: CASSQSTSGRWYF. The CDR3 DNA sequence: TGCGCCAGCAGCCAGTCGACTAGCGGGAGATGGTATTTT.